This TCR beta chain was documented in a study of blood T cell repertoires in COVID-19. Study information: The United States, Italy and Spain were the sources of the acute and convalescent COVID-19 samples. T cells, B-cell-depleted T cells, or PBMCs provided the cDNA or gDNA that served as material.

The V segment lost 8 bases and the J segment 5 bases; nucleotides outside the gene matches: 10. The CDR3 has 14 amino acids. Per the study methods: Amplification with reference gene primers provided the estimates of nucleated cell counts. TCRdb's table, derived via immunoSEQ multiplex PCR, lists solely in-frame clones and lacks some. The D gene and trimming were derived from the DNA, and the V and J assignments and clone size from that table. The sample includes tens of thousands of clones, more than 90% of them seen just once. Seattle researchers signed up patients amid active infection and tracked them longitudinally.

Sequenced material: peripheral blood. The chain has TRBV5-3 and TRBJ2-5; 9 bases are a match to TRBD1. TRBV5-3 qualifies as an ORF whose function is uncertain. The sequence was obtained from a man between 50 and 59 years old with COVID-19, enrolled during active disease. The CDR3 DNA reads TGTGCCAGTGTTCCAGGGACAGGGAAGGAGACCCAGTACTTC. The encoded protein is CASVPGTGKETQYF.